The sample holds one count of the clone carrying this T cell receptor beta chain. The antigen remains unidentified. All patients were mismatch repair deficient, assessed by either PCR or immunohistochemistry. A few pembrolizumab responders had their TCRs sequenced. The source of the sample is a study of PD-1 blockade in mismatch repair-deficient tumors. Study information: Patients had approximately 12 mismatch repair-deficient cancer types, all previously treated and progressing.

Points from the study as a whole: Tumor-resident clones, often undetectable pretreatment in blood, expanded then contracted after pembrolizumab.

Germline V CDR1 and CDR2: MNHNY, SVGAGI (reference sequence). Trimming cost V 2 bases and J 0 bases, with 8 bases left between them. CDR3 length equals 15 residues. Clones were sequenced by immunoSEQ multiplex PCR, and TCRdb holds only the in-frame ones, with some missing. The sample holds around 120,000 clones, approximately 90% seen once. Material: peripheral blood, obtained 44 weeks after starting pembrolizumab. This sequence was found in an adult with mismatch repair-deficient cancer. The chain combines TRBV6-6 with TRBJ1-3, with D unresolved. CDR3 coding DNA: TGTGCCAGCAGTTACCTGGGTTCCTCTGGAAACACCATATATTTT. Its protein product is CASSYLGSSGNTIYF.